The rows below give T cell receptor beta chains drawn from one sample of a study of PD-1 blockade in classical Hodgkin lymphoma. Repertoires were generated with immunoSEQ multiplex PCR, while TCRdb's copy carries only in-frame clones and drops some. The sample has around 30,000 clones; 80% to 95% are singletons. Sequencing was done on a sample of peripheral blood mononuclear cells (PBMCs). The receptors were gathered from a human donor with classical Hodgkin lymphoma. CDR3s include the opening cysteine and the closing phenylalanine or tryptophan. Fields, in order: J gene, CDR3 length, V gene, D gene, clone size, CDR3 protein, CDR3 DNA. A D gene is named only where the DNA matches it firmly. Clone size is stated in some rows and not others, as once, few, many or a class when expanded.

>TRBJ2-3|15|TRBV19|-|once
CASSTRTGSTDTQYF
TGTGCCAGTAGTACTAGAACGGGCAGCACAGATACGCAGTATTTT
>TRBJ2-7|16|TRBV5-1|-|-
CASSATPPGVSYEQYF
TGCGCCAGCAGCGCCACACCCCCGGGGGTATCCTACGAGCAGTACTTC
>TRBJ2-2|17|TRBV5-1|TRBD1|-
CASSLARGQANTGELFF
TGCGCCAGCAGCCTCGCCCGGGGACAGGCGAACACCGGGGAGCTGTTTTTT
>TRBJ1-1|17|TRBV5-4|-|-
CASSTGRGDSKNTEAFF
TGTGCCAGCAGCACAGGAAGGGGTGACAGTAAGAACACTGAAGCTTTCTTT
>TRBJ2-2|14|TRBV11-3|TRBD2|-
CASRAGGGTGELFF
TGTGCCAGTCGCGCGGGAGGGGGCACCGGGGAGCTGTTTTTT
>TRBJ1-2|14|TRBV5-5|-|-
CASSQDRANYGYTF
TGTGCCAGCAGCCAGGACAGAGCTAACTATGGCTACACCTTC
>TRBJ2-3|15|TRBV7-2|-|-
CASSPDYTSTDTQYF
TGTGCCAGCAGCCCGGACTATACCAGCACAGATACGCAGTATTTT
>TRBJ2-5|15|TRBV10-3|TRBD2|once
CAISGPSGQQETQYF
TGTGCCATCAGTGGTCCTAGCGGGCAGCAAGAGACCCAGTACTTC
>TRBJ2-1|16|TRBV15|-|-
CATSRLEGGSYNEQFF
TGTGCCACCAGCAGGCTGGAGGGAGGTTCCTACAATGAGCAGTTCTTC
>TRBJ2-1|15|TRBV27|TRBD2|-
CASTRSLGLYNEQFF
TGTGCCAGCACCCGCAGTCTGGGACTATACAATGAGCAGTTCTTC
>TRBJ2-2|14|TRBV5-6|-|-
CASSLAGMAGELFF
TGTGCCAGCAGCTTGGCGGGGATGGCCGGGGAGCTGTTTTTT
>TRBJ1-4|13|TRBV27|TRBD1|few
CASSQGQEEKLFF
TGTGCCAGCAGTCAAGGACAGGAGGAAAAACTGTTTTTT
>TRBJ2-7|12|TRBV6-5|TRBD1|-
CASRTGGSEQYF
TGTGCCAGCAGAACAGGGGGTAGCGAGCAGTACTTC
>TRBJ2-2|16|TRBV15|-|-
CATRASLGGGTGELFF
TGTGCCACCCGGGCCTCACTAGGGGGAGGTACCGGGGAGCTGTTTTTT
>TRBJ2-3|17|TRBV4-3|TRBD1|-
CASRKRAGTGFEDTQYF
TGCGCCAGCAGGAAACGCGCCGGGACAGGGTTCGAAGATACGCAGTATTTT
>TRBJ2-2|15|TRBV6-1|-|few
CASSEPGLNTGELFF
TGTGCCAGCAGTGAGCCGGGACTCAACACCGGGGAGCTGTTTTTT
>TRBJ1-2|14|TRBV9|-|-
CASSPPRAGDGYTF
TGTGCCAGCAGCCCACCTAGGGCCGGGGATGGCTACACCTTC
>TRBJ1-4|14|TRBV18|-|-
CASSPLSTNEKLFF
TGTGCCAGCTCACCACTATCAACTAATGAAAAACTGTTTTTT
>TRBJ2-2|17|TRBV28|TRBD2|-
CASRPGLAKTNTGELFF
TGTGCCAGCAGGCCTGGACTAGCGAAGACGAACACCGGGGAGCTGTTTTTT
>TRBJ2-1|15|TRBV6-5|-|-
CASSYSSGSYNEQFF
TGTGCCAGCAGTTACTCTAGTGGGAGTTACAATGAGCAGTTCTTC
>TRBJ2-2|19|TRBV10-1|TRBD2|-
CASSEPPVGEGRGTGELFF
TGCGCCAGCAGTGAGCCCCCCGTAGGGGAGGGTCGAGGCACCGGGGAGCTGTTTTTT
>TRBJ2-3|15|TRBV7-9|-|-
CASSLGGARTDTQYF
TGTGCCAGCAGCTTAGGAGGGGCCCGCACAGATACGCAGTATTTT
>TRBJ2-7|14|TRBV21-1|-|-
CASSKVSAFGEQYF
TGTGCCAGCAGCAAAGTCTCGGCGTTTGGCGAGCAGTACTTC
>TRBJ2-7|16|TRBV28|TRBD2|-
CASSPTTGRAFYEQYF
TGTGCCAGCAGTCCCACCACCGGGAGGGCCTTCTACGAGCAGTACTTC
>TRBJ2-3|18|TRBV11-2|TRBD2|-
CASSGPRTSGRWTDTQYF
TGTGCCAGCAGCGGCCCTCGGACTAGCGGGAGGTGGACAGATACGCAGTATTTT
>TRBJ2-3|17|TRBV28|TRBD2|-
CASSPSILAGGPDTQYF
TGTGCCAGCAGTCCTTCTATCCTAGCGGGAGGCCCAGATACGCAGTATTTT
>TRBJ1-5|13|TRBV30|-|-
CAWSTAGDQPQHF
TGTGCCTGGAGTACGGCAGGAGATCAGCCCCAGCATTTT
>TRBJ1-5|13|TRBV6-6|TRBD1|-
CASSWYRGEPQHF
TGTGCCAGCAGTTGGTACAGGGGGGAGCCCCAGCATTTT
>TRBJ2-5|16|TRBV6-5|TRBD1|-
CASSYSPGQVAETQYF
TGTGCCAGCAGTTACTCCCCCGGACAGGTCGCAGAGACCCAGTACTTC
>TRBJ1-5|15|TRBV18|-|-
CASSESTGIGQPQHF
TGTGCCAGCTCAGAAAGTACAGGGATAGGTCAGCCCCAGCATTTT
>TRBJ1-4|14|TRBV7-9|-|-
CASSFVGGVEKLFF
TGTGCCAGCAGCTTCGTTGGGGGCGTTGAAAAACTGTTTTTT
>TRBJ2-3|14|TRBV6-6|-|-
CASGPGLVTDTQYF
TGTGCCAGCGGACCCGGACTCGTGACAGATACGCAGTATTTT
>TRBJ2-5|17|TRBV28|-|-
CASSSAKQIVTRETQYF
TGTGCCAGCAGTTCGGCGAAACAGATCGTAACCCGAGAGACCCAGTACTTC
>TRBJ1-4|15|TRBV5-6|TRBD1|-
CASSLVGQGAEKLFF
TGTGCCAGCAGCTTGGTGGGACAGGGAGCTGAAAAACTGTTTTTT
>TRBJ2-7|16|TRBV4-1|-|-
CASSQATNFYSYEQYF
TGCGCCAGCAGCCAAGCCACTAACTTCTACTCCTACGAGCAGTACTTC
>TRBJ2-3|13|TRBV5-5|-|-
CASRRGSTDTQYF
TGTGCCAGCAGGCGCGGGAGCACAGATACGCAGTATTTT
>TRBJ2-3|16|TRBV19|TRBD1|-
CASSTGQGGWADTQYF
TGTGCCAGTAGTACGGGACAGGGAGGATGGGCAGATACGCAGTATTTT
>TRBJ1-1|16|TRBV5-1|-|-
CASSLDGADMNTEAFF
TGCGCCAGCAGCTTGGATGGTGCAGACATGAACACTGAAGCTTTCTTT
>TRBJ2-7|14|TRBV11-2|TRBD1|-
CASSALDRAWEQYF
TGTGCCAGCAGCGCGCTGGACAGGGCGTGGGAGCAGTACTTC
>TRBJ2-7|14|TRBV7-2|TRBD2|few
CASSPGGGNYEQYF
TGTGCCAGCAGCCCCGGGGGGGGGAACTACGAGCAGTACTTC
>TRBJ2-1|16|TRBV9|TRBD2|-
CASSVGSGLAGNEQFF
TGTGCCAGCAGCGTAGGTTCGGGGCTAGCGGGCAATGAGCAGTTCTTC
>TRBJ1-1|13|TRBV9|-|-
CASTYPPGTEAFF
TGTGCCAGCACCTACCCCCCGGGCACTGAAGCTTTCTTT
>TRBJ2-7|16|TRBV5-8|-|-
CASSFRAGRALTEQYF
TGTGCCAGCAGCTTCCGCGCGGGGCGCGCCCTGACCGAGCAGTACTTC
>TRBJ1-4|14|TRBV27|-|once
CASSWGTTNEKLFF
TGTGCCAGCAGTTGGGGTACAACTAATGAAAAACTGTTTTTT
>TRBJ2-3|16|TRBV4-3|-|-
CASSQGNSGMTDTQYF
TGCGCCAGCAGCCAAGGAAACTCAGGGATGACAGATACGCAGTATTTT
>TRBJ2-7|14|TRBV6-1|-|-
CASRKELDTYEQYF
TGTGCCAGCAGGAAAGAATTGGACACCTACGAGCAGTACTTC
>TRBJ2-7|14|TRBV5-6|-|-
CASSVGRLTAEQYF
TGTGCCAGCAGCGTGGGACGGCTGACCGCCGAGCAGTACTTC
>TRBJ2-1|16|TRBV27|TRBD2|-
CASSLSGTSHYNEQFF
TGTGCCAGCAGTTTATCTGGGACTAGCCACTACAATGAGCAGTTCTTC
>TRBJ2-1|15|TRBV6-5|TRBD2|-
CASSLTSGRIHEQFF
TGTGCCAGCAGCTTGACTAGCGGGAGAATCCATGAGCAGTTCTTC
>TRBJ1-1|13|TRBV6-1|-|-
CASRSTGNTEAFF
TGTGCCAGCAGGAGTACAGGGAACACTGAAGCTTTCTTT
>TRBJ2-1|12|TRBV4-2|-|-
CASSQESNEQFF
TGTGCCAGCAGCCAGGAGAGCAATGAGCAGTTCTTC
>TRBJ2-4|15|TRBV11-2|-|-
CASSLDIRDGNIQYF
TGTGCCAGCAGTCTCGACATCAGGGACGGGAACATTCAGTACTTC
>TRBJ1-4|14|TRBV5-1|TRBD1|-
CASSGDRVSEKLFF
TGCGCCAGCAGCGGGGACAGGGTCAGTGAAAAACTGTTTTTT
>TRBJ1-5|17|TRBV10-3|TRBD1|-
CAISDTGQAGRRQPQHF
TGTGCCATCAGTGACACGGGACAGGCGGGGAGGCGTCAGCCCCAGCATTTT
>TRBJ1-2|15|TRBV6-1|-|-
CASSVGWETRYGYTF
TGTGCCAGCAGTGTTGGATGGGAAACTAGGTATGGCTACACCTTC
>TRBJ1-3|15|TRBV9|-|-
CASSVGAVAGNTIYF
TGTGCCAGCAGCGTAGGTGCGGTCGCGGGAAACACCATATATTTT
>TRBJ2-5|12|TRBV5-1|-|-
CASTADQETQYF
TGCGCCAGCACGGCAGATCAAGAGACCCAGTACTTC
>TRBJ1-4|16|TRBV6-5|-|-
CASSYSGRATNEKLFF
TGTGCCAGCAGTTACTCGGGCAGGGCAACTAATGAAAAACTGTTTTTT
>TRBJ2-2|15|TRBV4-3|TRBD2|-
CASSQDIAGGRELFF
TGCGCCAGCAGCCAAGATATAGCGGGAGGCCGGGAGCTGTTTTTT
>TRBJ1-1|15|TRBV5-1|TRBD1|-
CASSLDRGMNTEAFF
TGCGCCAGCAGCTTGGACAGGGGAATGAACACTGAAGCTTTCTTT